These T cell receptor beta chains were read from a single sample in a study of blood T cell repertoires in COVID-19. Profiling relied on immunoSEQ multiplex PCR, and the TCRdb table lists in-frame clones only, not all of them. The sample has 400,000 to 550,000 clones, 85% to 90% seen once. The sample taken for sequencing was peripheral blood. These receptors originate from a woman aged 25 to 39 with acute or convalescent COVID-19. Both conserved end residues are part of each CDR3. The D gene is left open where the match is weak.

d_gene,v_gene,len,j_gene,CDR3aa,CDR3nt
TRBD2,TRBV12-3/TRBV12-4,13,TRBJ2-1,CASSLGLASEQFF,TGTGCCAGCAGTCTTGGACTAGCTTCTGAGCAGTTCTTC
NA,TRBV4-1,17,TRBJ1-6,CASSSLDGDRLDSPLHF,TGCGCCAGCAGCTCGCTAGACGGTGATCGGTTGGATTCACCCCTCCACTTT
NA,TRBV5-1,14,TRBJ2-6,CASSKTAGANVLTF,TGCGCCAGCAGTAAAACTGCTGGGGCCAACGTCCTGACTTTC
NA,TRBV5-6,14,TRBJ2-7,CASRSGTRFYEQYF,TGTGCCAGCAGGTCCGGGACAAGATTTTACGAGCAGTACTTC
TRBD2,TRBV6-5,15,TRBJ2-2,CASSLSGGDTGELFF,TGTGCCAGCAGCCTTAGCGGGGGGGACACCGGGGAGCTGTTTTTT
TRBD1,TRBV27,15,TRBJ1-6,CASTTWDSNNSPLHF,TGTGCCAGCACCACTTGGGACAGTAATAATTCACCCCTCCACTTT
TRBD1,TRBV5-6,15,TRBJ2-3,CASSSLTGGWDTQYF,TGTGCCAGCAGCTCCTTGACAGGGGGATGGGATACGCAGTATTTT
TRBD1,TRBV6-5,15,TRBJ2-2,CASSLPGQGSGELFF,TGTGCCAGCAGTCTACCGGGACAGGGGTCCGGGGAGCTGTTTTTT
NA,TRBV2,16,TRBJ1-6,CASIGTDSSYNSPLHF,TGTGCCAGCATTGGGACGGACAGCTCCTATAATTCACCCCTCCACTTT
TRBD1,TRBV2,16,TRBJ2-2,CASTQGRGRWAGELFF,TGTGCCAGCACTCAGGGCAGGGGGCGATGGGCCGGGGAGCTGTTTTTT
TRBD1,TRBV5-4,14,TRBJ1-1,CASGGQGAFGEAFF,TGTGCCAGCGGGGGGCAGGGGGCTTTTGGTGAAGCTTTCTTT
NA,TRBV5-4,15,TRBJ2-7,CASSRIGLGANEQYF,TGTGCCAGCAGCCGAATTGGTTTGGGGGCTAACGAGCAGTACTTC
NA,TRBV9,15,TRBJ2-1,CASSVGTSYYNEQFF,TGTGCCAGCAGCGTAGGAACTAGCTATTACAATGAGCAGTTCTTC
TRBD1,TRBV5-6,16,TRBJ2-7,CASSFRPGQGSYEQYF,TGTGCCAGCAGCTTCCGCCCGGGACAGGGTTCCTACGAGCAGTACTTC
NA,TRBV27,13,TRBJ1-6,CASSLGANSPLHF,TGTGCCAGCAGTTTAGGGGCTAATTCACCCCTCCACTTT
TRBD1,TRBV6-5,14,TRBJ2-5,CASSPGTARETQYF,TGTGCCAGCAGTCCCGGGACAGCAAGAGAGACCCAGTACTTC
NA,TRBV30,14,TRBJ2-2,CAWCWTENTGELFF,TGTGCCTGGTGCTGGACAGAGAACACCGGGGAGCTGTTTTTT
NA,TRBV7-2,16,TRBJ1-2,CASSSRQAPQLNGYTF,TGTGCCAGCAGCTCCCGACAGGCCCCCCAGCTTAATGGCTACACCTTC
TRBD1,TRBV4-2,16,TRBJ1-6,CASSQDPGQGASPLHF,TGTGCCAGCAGCCAAGATCCGGGACAGGGGGCTTCACCCCTCCACTTT
NA,TRBV5-4,12,TRBJ1-2,CASSVNFYGYTF,TGTGCCAGCAGCGTGAACTTCTATGGCTACACCTTC
TRBD2,TRBV4-2,16,TRBJ2-1,CASSQNLVSTGGEQFF,TGTGCCAGCAGCCAAAACTTAGTATCCACGGGAGGTGAGCAGTTCTTC
TRBD1,TRBV28,15,TRBJ1-2,CASKGSGTGDYGYTF,TGTGCCAGCAAGGGTAGTGGGACAGGTGATTATGGCTACACCTTC
NA,TRBV4-1,17,TRBJ2-3,CASSQYPTVTSTDTQYF,TGCGCCAGCAGCCAATACCCAACGGTTACTAGCACAGATACGCAGTATTTT